One sample yielded the 8 T cell receptor beta chains listed below, sequenced in a study of CD8+ T cells in alopecia areata. The sequencing template was cDNA reverse transcribed from extracted RNA. Produced via immunoSEQ multiplex PCR; TCRdb's table is partial and in-frame only. The profile shows under 250,000 clones, about 56% of them singletons. The sample was CD8+ T cells sorted from blood. Receptors were obtained from a human donor in good health.

This CDR3 reads CASSWGQGDYGYTF. The CDR3 nucleotides read TGTGCCAGTAGCTGGGGACAGGGTGACTATGGCTACACCTTC. This chain joins TRBV19 and TRBJ1-2; 9 bases line up with TRBD1. The CDR3 extends over 14 amino acids. Germline values: CDR1 LNHDA, CDR2 SQIVND (reference sequence). The V gene end was trimmed by 6 bases and the J gene end by 3 bases; junction bases not matched to a gene: 5.

This clone was recorded at least ten times. The chain couples TRBV5-5 to TRBJ1-2, with no clear D. Germline V gene lookup returns CDR1 SGHKS and CDR2 YYEKEE (reference sequence). The ends were cut back, 0 bases at V and 5 bases at J, with 14 bases in the middle. This CDR3 is 15 amino acids long. CDR3 bases: TGTGCCAGCAGCTTGGACGGAGGCAATAGTTATGGCTACACCTTC. It codes for CASSLDGGNSYGYTF.

The chain couples TRBV6-5 to TRBJ1-1, with D perhaps matching TRBD1 (5 bases). The germline V gene has CDR1 MNHEY and CDR2 SVGAGI. Trimming pared 5 bases from V and 4 bases from J, leaving 14 bases between. The CDR3 contains 14 residues. The CDR3 DNA reads as TGTGCCAGCAGTACCTCAGGAGGGGTCACTGAAGCTTTCTTT. This gives the protein CASSTSGGVTEAFF.

The chain employs TRBV10-2 and TRBJ1-5; D gene unclear. This CDR3 is 13 amino acids long. From germline, CDR1 is WSHSY and CDR2 SAAADI. V lost 2 bases, J lost 9 bases, and 11 bases lay in between. CDR3 DNA sequence: TGCGCCAGCAGTGAGGCCACCGGACGGCCCCAGCATTTT. Protein product: CASSEATGRPQHF.

This clone occurred a few times. V usage is TRBV19 and J usage is TRBJ2-1, with 10 bases aligning to TRBD1. CDR1 is LNHDA, CDR2 SQIVND, per germline (reference sequence). The CDR3 has 14 residues. The V gene end was trimmed by 6 bases and the J gene end by 9 bases; junction bases not matched to a gene: 8. The CDR3 DNA reads TGTGCCAGTAGCGCCCGACAGGGGGCTGGTGAGCAGTTCTTC. Translating gives CASSARQGAGEQFF.

The rearrangement joins TRBV29-1 to TRBJ1-2; TRBD1 aligns across 12 bases. The CDR3 is made up of 15 amino acids. Per the germline V gene, CDR1 is SQVTM and CDR2 is ANQGSEA. V lost 6 bases to trimming and J lost 7 bases; unmatched junction nucleotides: 12. Here the CDR3 reads CSVAPRDRGLSGYTF. The DNA of the CDR3 is TGCAGCGTCGCTCCCCGGGACAGGGGGCTAAGTGGCTACACCTTC.

This clone has a single count. V is TRBV13 and J is TRBJ1-5, with 12 bases matching TRBD1. CDR1 and CDR2 (germline): PRHDT, FYEKMQ (reference sequence). The CDR3 spans 15 residues. With 5 bases clipped from V and 6 bases from J, the junction kept 5 bases outside the gene matches. CDR3 bases: TGTGCCAGCAGCCGTTCGGGACAGGGGGCTCAGCCCCAGCATTTT. This translates into CASSRSGQGAQPQHF.

The gene calls are TRBV11-2 and TRBJ2-3; 10 bases map to TRBD2. There are 17 residues in the CDR3. J was trimmed by 3 bases and V by 5 bases; bases with no gene match: 11. CDR1 is SGHAT and CDR2 is FQNNGV in the germline V gene. The CDR3 coding sequence is TGTGCCAGCAGCCCCCAACAGCGGGGGGGCCGGACAGATACGCAGTATTTT. Residues: CASSPQQRGGRTDTQYF.